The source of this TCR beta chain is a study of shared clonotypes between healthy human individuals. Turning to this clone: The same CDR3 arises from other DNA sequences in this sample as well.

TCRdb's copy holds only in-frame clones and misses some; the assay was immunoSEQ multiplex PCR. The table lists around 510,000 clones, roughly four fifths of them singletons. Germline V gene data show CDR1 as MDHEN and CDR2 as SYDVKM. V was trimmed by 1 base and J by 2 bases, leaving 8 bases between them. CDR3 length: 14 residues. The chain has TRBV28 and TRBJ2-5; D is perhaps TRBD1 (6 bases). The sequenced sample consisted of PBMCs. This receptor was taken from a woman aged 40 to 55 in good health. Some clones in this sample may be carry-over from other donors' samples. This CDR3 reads CASSLSQGQETQYF. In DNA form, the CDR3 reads TGTGCCAGCAGTTTATCGCAGGGGCAAGAGACCCAGTACTTC. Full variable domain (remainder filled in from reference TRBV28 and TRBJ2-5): DVKVTQSSRYLVKRTGEKVFLECVQDMDHENMFWYRQDPGLGLRLIYFSYDVKMKEKGDIPEGYSVSREKKERFSLILESASTNQTSMYLCASSLSQGQETQYFGPGTRLLVL.